This TCR beta chain was captured in a study of human T cells and chemical hapten exposure. Study information: Small discrepancies in pooled library volume mainly accounted for the varying TCR yields per sample.

Germline V lookup: CDR1 SGHRS, CDR2 YFSETQ. The CDR3 loop spans 12 amino acids. This clonotype was detected ten times or more. Germline and junction disagree at one end, which may indicate a read error. Unique molecular identifiers were attached to individual cDNA molecules within the library. Per the original methods: A per-sample median of roughly 96,000 TCRs was observed, with a range of about 23,224 to 750,000. TCRdb passed the RACE reads through MiXCR, listing each CDR3 protein once. TCRdb's processing, not the authors' own work, is the source of the V and J calls. The sample includes 50,000 to 70,000 distinct CDR3 sequences, about 6.5% seen only once; the top ten take 3.4%. The time point denotes: healthy volunteer bleed at 6 weeks. Unfractionated whole blood yielded the extracted total RNA.

V gene TRBV5-1 combines with J gene TRBJ2-1, with D possibly being TRBD1 (6 bases). This clonotype was obtained from a female donor in good health. Some clones in this sample may be carry-over from other donors' samples. The material sequenced was whole blood. CDR3 bases: TGCGCCAGCAGCCCTGGACAGATCGGCCTCCTCTTC. It codes for CASSPGQIGLLF. Full variable domain (remainder filled in from reference TRBV5-1 and TRBJ2-1): KAGVTQTPRYLIKTRGQQVTLSCSPISGHRSVSWYQQTPGQGLQFLFEYFSETQRNKGNFPGRFSGRQFSNSRSEMNVSTLELGDSALYLCASSPGQIGLLFGPGTRLTVL.